The 21 T cell receptor beta chains below were found in one sample sequenced in a study of T cell responses to AZD1222 COVID-19 vaccine. The table came from immunoSEQ multiplex PCR; TCRdb's copy has only in-frame clones and leaves some out. Among 120,000 to 150,000 clones, approximately 91% were seen once, and the ten largest hold 1.9%. Material: peripheral blood, obtained 28 days after the second AZD1222 dose. These receptors all stem from an adult who received the AZD1222 COVID-19 vaccine.

This rearrangement joins TRBV5-1 to TRBJ2-2; 8 bases match TRBD1. This CDR3 comprises 14 residues. V shed 4 bases and J 5 bases; nucleotides not matched to a gene: 4. CDR1 and CDR2 (germline): SGHRS, YFSETQ. The CDR3 DNA reads as TGCGCCAGCAGCCCGACAGGGGTTACCGGGGAGCTGTTTTTT. Residues: CASSPTGVTGELFF. Using reference TRBV5-1 and TRBJ2-2 for the parts outside the CDR3, the full variable domain is KAGVTQTPRYLIKTRGQQVTLSCSPISGHRSVSWYQQTPGQGLQFLFEYFSETQRNKGNFPGRFSGRQFSNSRSEMNVSTLELGDSALYLCASSPTGVTGELFFGEGSRLTVL.

The gene calls are TRBV3-1 (or the pseudogene TRBV3-2) and TRBJ2-1; D is undetermined. This CDR3 has 15 amino acids. V was clipped by 2 bases and J by 0 bases, with 8 bases between them. Germline V gene sequence: CDR1 LGHDT, CDR2 YNNKEL (reference sequence). This chain's CDR3 is CASSQTPSSYNEQFF. The CDR3 DNA reads as TGTGCCAGCAGCCAAACGCCGAGCTCCTACAATGAGCAGTTCTTC.

The V gene is TRBV5-1, the J gene TRBJ1-1, with 7 bases fitting TRBD1. J was trimmed by 1 base and V by 0 bases; bases with no gene match: 15. CDR1 SGHRS and CDR2 YFSETQ come from the germline V gene. The CDR3 is made up of 19 amino acids. In nucleotides, the CDR3 is TGCGCCAGCAGCTTGGGCAGGGGGGTTGGCATGACAAGGAACACTGAAGCTTTCTTT. As protein: CASSLGRGVGMTRNTEAFF.

The chain recombines TRBV6-5 with TRBJ1-1; the D gene is possibly TRBD1 (6 bases). Germline CDR1 and CDR2: MNHEY and SVGAGI. This CDR3 is built from 14 residues. V lost 6 bases, J lost 2 bases, and 13 bases lay in between. The CDR3 nucleotides are TGTGCCAGCAGACCCAGGGGCGCCAACACTGAAGCTTTCTTT. As protein: CASRPRGANTEAFF.

This chain links TRBV7-6 with TRBJ1-1; 9 bases map to TRBD1. This CDR3 is built from 16 residues. J gave up 5 bases and V 2 bases, and 9 bases lay outside the gene matches. Germline assignment: CDR1 SGHVS and CDR2 FNYEAQ. The CDR3 reads CASSLSGPGTGTEAFF. Here the CDR3 DNA reads TGTGCCAGCAGCTTATCAGGTCCCGGGACAGGGACTGAAGCTTTCTTT.

The chain links TRBV14 to TRBJ2-5; D unclear. The V gene's germline CDR1 is SGHDN and CDR2 FVKESK. The CDR3 contains 15 residues. V lost 1 base to trimming and J lost 0 bases, with 9 bases between them. This chain's CDR3 is CASSQAGKYQETQYF. The CDR3 bases are TGTGCCAGCAGCCAAGCTGGGAAGTACCAAGAGACCCAGTACTTC.

The J gene is TRBJ2-1, the V gene TRBV6-5, with a tentative D call TRBD2 (5 bases). The germline V gene encodes CDR1 MNHEY and CDR2 SVGAGI. V lost 1 base, J lost 10 bases, and 8 bases lay in between. The CDR3 is 12 residues long. CDR3 sequence reads: CASSYWSGEQFF. The DNA of the CDR3 is TGTGCCAGCAGTTACTGGTCGGGAGAGCAGTTCTTC.

This rearrangement joins TRBV9 to TRBJ2-7, with 7 nucleotides matching TRBD2. The CDR3 extends over 15 amino acids. V lost 4 bases and J lost 0; bases outside the gene matches: 7. Germline V gene sequence: CDR1 SGDLS, CDR2 YYNGEE. CDR3 residues: CASSPSGTTSYEQYF. The CDR3 DNA is TGTGCCAGCAGCCCCTCCGGGACTACCTCCTACGAGCAGTACTTC. The full variable domain, completed using reference TRBV9 and TRBJ2-7, is DSGVTQTPKHLITATGQRVTLRCSPRSGDLSVYWYQQSLDQGLQFLIQYYNGEERAKGNILERFSAQQFPDLHSELNLSSLELGDSALYFCASSPSGTTSYEQYFGPGTRLTVT.

The CDR3 region has the DNA TGTGCCAGCTCCCGGGACATCCTCGTCACCGGGGAGCTGTTTTTT. Translating it yields CASSRDILVTGELFF. This chain connects TRBV2 to TRBJ2-2, with a tentative D call TRBD1 (6 bases). Trimming stripped 8 bases from V and 4 bases from J, with 17 bases between. The CDR3 totals 15 residues. Germline V gene lookup returns CDR1 SNHLY and CDR2 FYNNEI.

This clone was seen a few times. The chain has TRBV4-1 and TRBJ1-1, with a weak D call TRBD1 (6 bases). V gave up 1 base and J gave up 6 bases, with 18 bases separating them. This CDR3 is 16 amino acids long. CDR1 is MGHRA, CDR2 YSYEKL, per germline. The chain's CDR3 is CASSQVSGQQNAEAFF. The CDR3 region has the DNA TGCGCCAGCAGCCAAGTCTCAGGACAGCAAAACGCTGAAGCTTTCTTT.

The chain is built from TRBV29-1 and TRBJ1-1; a possible D gene is TRBD1 (5 bases). From germline, CDR1 is SQVTM and CDR2 ANQGSEA. The CDR3 sequence is 12 residues long. V lost 5 bases and J lost 1, with 8 bases in between. CDR3 protein: CSVPRGNTEAFF. The CDR3 region has the DNA TGCAGCGTTCCGAGGGGGAACACTGAAGCTTTCTTT.

V and J are TRBV6-4 and TRBJ2-7; D not resolved. The CDR3 sequence is 17 residues long. Trimming left V 2 bases short and J 0 bases short, with 17 bases between. Germline V gene sequence: CDR1 MRHNA, CDR2 SNTAGT. The CDR3 bases are TGTGCCAGCAGTGACCGTGGTTGGCAGCGAAGCTCCTACGAGCAGTACTTC. Residues: CASSDRGWQRSSYEQYF.

V and J are TRBV21-1 and TRBJ1-4; the table assigns TRBD1, which was not confirmed against the DNA. TRBV21-1 is flagged as a pseudogene. The CDR3 has 13 residues. CDR3 sequence reads: CASSLRTSEKLFF. Here the CDR3 DNA reads TGTGCCAGCAGCTTACGGACAAGTGAAAAACTGTTTTTT.

This clone has a handful of counts. The CDR3 protein is CASRDTGGVGNQPQHF. As DNA, the CDR3 is TGTGCCAGTAGAGATACAGGGGGGGTCGGAAATCAGCCCCAGCATTTT. J is TRBJ1-5 and V is TRBV19, with 8 bases identical to TRBD1. The junction had 11 bases not matched to a gene; V was cut back by 6 bases and J by 4 bases. CDR3 size: 16 residues. Per germline, CDR1 LNHDA and CDR2 SQIVND (reference sequence).

J is TRBJ2-1 and V is TRBV10-3; D is perhaps TRBD1 (6 bases). The CDR3 is 14 residues long. The germline V gene encodes CDR1 ENHRY and CDR2 SYGVKD. V lost 3 bases and J 5 bases, leaving 11 bases between the germline ends. CDR3 sequence: CAISEQDRNNEQFF. In DNA form, the CDR3 reads TGTGCCATCAGTGAACAGGACAGAAACAATGAGCAGTTCTTC.

This chain links TRBV7-9 with TRBJ2-1, with TRBD2 matching over 8 bases. J gave up 10 bases and V 2 bases, and 19 bases lay outside the gene matches. CDR1 and CDR2 from the germline V gene are SEHNR and FQNEAQ (reference sequence). The CDR3 has 18 amino acids. The CDR3: CASSLRVAGSKGFGEQFF. CDR3 sequence (DNA): TGTGCCAGCAGCTTACGGGTAGCGGGGTCTAAAGGTTTTGGGGAGCAGTTCTTC.

V gene TRBV4-2 combines with J gene TRBJ2-1; 11 bases line up with TRBD2. V dropped 0 bases and J dropped 3; count of bases not matched to a gene: 10. The CDR3 extends over 19 amino acids. CDR1 and CDR2 (germline): LGHNA, YNFKEQ. CDR3 in DNA: TGTGCCAGCAGCCAAGACCCAATAGCGGGAGGGCCCTTCTACAATGAGCAGTTCTTC. Its protein is CASSQDPIAGGPFYNEQFF.

This chain links TRBV5-1 with TRBJ2-1, with D uncertain. Trimming removed 0 bases from V and 4 bases from J, with 11 bases in between. This CDR3 contains 15 residues. From germline, CDR1 is SGHRS and CDR2 YFSETQ. In DNA form, the CDR3 reads TGCGCCAGCAGCTTGGTGGCAGGTTCATACAATGAGCAGTTCTTC. Translating it yields CASSLVAGSYNEQFF.

V is TRBV4-2 and J is TRBJ1-5; no clear D. The CDR3 is made up of 14 amino acids. Germline lookup yields CDR1 LGHNA and CDR2 YNFKEQ. V was trimmed by 0 bases and J by 3 bases, leaving 6 bases between them. CDR3 nucleotides: TGTGCCAGCAGCCAAGATGGACCCAATCAGCCCCAGCATTTT. Amino acids: CASSQDGPNQPQHF.

The chain uses TRBV27 and TRBJ2-7, with 11 bases lining up with TRBD1. CDR1 is MNHEY and CDR2 is SMNVEV in the germline V gene (reference sequence). J gave up 4 bases and V 4 bases, and 6 bases lay outside the gene matches. CDR3 size: 15 residues. CDR3 amino acids: CASSYWGTGGYEQYF. The CDR3 nucleotides read TGTGCCAGCAGTTATTGGGGGACAGGGGGTTACGAGCAGTACTTC.

The rearrangement uses TRBV2 and TRBJ2-5, with 7 bases aligning to TRBD1. The CDR3 totals 15 residues. Germline V CDR1 and CDR2: SNHLY, FYNNEI. V trimming: 2 bases; J trimming: 5 bases; junction bases outside the gene matches: 8. CDR3 loop: CASSELTGKEETQYF. CDR3 sequence (DNA): TGTGCCAGCAGTGAATTGACAGGGAAGGAGGAGACCCAGTACTTC.